This T cell receptor (beta chain) came from a study of T cell responses to AZD1222 COVID-19 vaccine. Points on this clone: What it recognizes is unknown.

The study's findings and limits: After two AZD1222 doses, spike-specific TCR breadth and depth rose versus day 0. Donors in the cohort were predominantly white British and more often female, and clonal diversity was possibly underestimated.

Germline V CDR1 and CDR2: MGHRA, YSYEKL. The CDR3 covers 15 residues. V lost 4 bases and J lost 1, with 13 bases in between. Data came from immunoSEQ multiplex PCR; TCRdb stores just in-frame clones and leaves some out. In the table there are roughly 130,000 clones, 85% to 90% of which are singletons. The sample consisted of peripheral blood, taken on day 0 of AZD1222 vaccination. The source is an adult in good health. V and J are TRBV4-1 and TRBJ1-1; D may be TRBD1 (5 bases). The CDR3 region is CASSPQAGPNTEAFF. CDR3 DNA sequence: TGCGCCAGCAGCCCCCAGGCGGGGCCGAACACTGAAGCTTTCTTT.